In this sample, the clone carrying this T cell receptor (beta chain) turned up a few times. Libraries were prepared by immunoSEQ multiplex PCR; TCRdb keeps only in-frame clonotypes and omits some of them. The table lists 120,000 or so clones, roughly 89% of them singletons. Germline CDR1 is KGHSH and CDR2 is LQKENI. The CDR3 runs to 14 residues. Trimming left V 5 bases short and J 5 bases short, with 15 bases between. The sample belongs to a study of control samples from healthy donors and cancer patients. The receptor's source is a young man in good health. The sequencing sample was made of blood. The V and J genes are TRBV18 and TRBJ2-5; a possible D gene is TRBD1 (5 bases). The CDR3 DNA reads as TGTGCCAGCTCATCGACAGATAACCGGGAGACCCAGTACTTC. This translates into CASSSTDNRETQYF.